This T cell receptor beta chain was retrieved from a study of post-analysis software for immune sequencing data. About the research overall: Relapsing-remitting, secondary progressive and progressive-relapsing forms made up the multiple sclerosis disease courses.

The trim removed 4 bases at V and 5 bases at J, leaving 4 bases unmatched. In germline, CDR1 is SGHRS, CDR2 YFSETQ. There are 13 residues in the CDR3. Each TCR beta cDNA library carried unique molecular identifiers. cDNA molecules numbering 450,000 to 650,000 came from roughly 1.1 to 9.2 million T cells. TCRdb recomputed calls from the PCR reads with MiXCR, one row per CDR3 protein. This sample has around 770,000 distinct CDR3 sequences, with roughly 46% found just once. Study observations and caveats: Patients carried roughly 5 TRBV segments more frequently than controls did, and TRBV5-6, TRBV5-1 and TRBV20-1 were among them. Strong same-batch co-clustering of samples appeared with F measure clustering. A significant reduction in normalized Chao1 diversity was observed in multiple sclerosis patients versus controls.

This clonotype has only a few counts. The antigen is unknown. The specimen was blood. This clonotype was sampled from a girl under 18 with multiple sclerosis. This chain uses TRBV5-1 with TRBJ1-2, with TRBD1 identical over 8 bases. Written as DNA, the CDR3 is TGCGCCAGCAGCCAGGACAGGGAGTATGGCTACACCTTC. This codes for CASSQDREYGYTF.